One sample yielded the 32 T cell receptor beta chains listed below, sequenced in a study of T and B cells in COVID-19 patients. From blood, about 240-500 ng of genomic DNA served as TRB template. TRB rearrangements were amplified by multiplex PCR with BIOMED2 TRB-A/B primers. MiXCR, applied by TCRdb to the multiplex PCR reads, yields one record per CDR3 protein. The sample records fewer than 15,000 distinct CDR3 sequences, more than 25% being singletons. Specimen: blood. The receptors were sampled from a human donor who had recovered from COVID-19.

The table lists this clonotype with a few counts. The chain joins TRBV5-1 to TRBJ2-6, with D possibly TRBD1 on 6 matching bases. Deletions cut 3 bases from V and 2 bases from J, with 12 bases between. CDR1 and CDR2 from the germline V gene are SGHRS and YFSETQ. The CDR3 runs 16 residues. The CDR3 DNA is TGCGCCAGCAGCTCCGGGACAATGGCTGGGGCCAACGTCCTGACTTTC. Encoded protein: CASSSGTMAGANVLTF.

The CDR3 region is CASSDRYSGNTIYF. CDR3 DNA sequence: TGTGCCAGCAGCGACAGGTACTCTGGAAACACCATATATTTT. V gene TRBV7-9 combines with J gene TRBJ1-3; maybe TRBD1 (6 bases). The germline CDR1 and CDR2 sequences are SEHNR and FQNEAQ (reference sequence). The CDR3 consists of 14 residues. V shed 5 bases and J shed 0 bases, with 8 bases lying between them.

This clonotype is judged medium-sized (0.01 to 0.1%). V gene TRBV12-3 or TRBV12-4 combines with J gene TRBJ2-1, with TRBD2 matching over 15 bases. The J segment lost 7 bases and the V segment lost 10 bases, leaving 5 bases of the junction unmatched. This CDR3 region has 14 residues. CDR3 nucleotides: TGTGCCACGGGACTAGCGGGAGGCCTGAATGAGCAGTTCTTC. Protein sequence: CATGLAGGLNEQFF.

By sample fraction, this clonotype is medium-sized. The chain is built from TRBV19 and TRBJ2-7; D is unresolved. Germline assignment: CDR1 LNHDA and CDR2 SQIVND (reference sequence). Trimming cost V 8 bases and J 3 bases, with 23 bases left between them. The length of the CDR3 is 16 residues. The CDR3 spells CASFSTLSGPNYEQYF. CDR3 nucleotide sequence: TGTGCCAGTTTTTCCACCTTGTCCGGGCCGAACTACGAGCAGTACTTC.

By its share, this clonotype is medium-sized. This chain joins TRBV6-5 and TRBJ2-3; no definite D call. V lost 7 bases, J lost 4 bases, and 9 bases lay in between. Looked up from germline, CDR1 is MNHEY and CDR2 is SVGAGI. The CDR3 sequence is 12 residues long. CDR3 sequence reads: CASTWEADTQYF. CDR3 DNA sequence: TGTGCCAGCACGTGGGAAGCAGATACGCAGTATTTT.

CDR3 loop: CASSYSRGRVNTGELFF. DNA for the CDR3: TGTGCCAGCAGTTACTCGCGGGGCAGGGTGAACACCGGGGAGCTGTTTTTT. The J gene is TRBJ2-2, the V gene TRBV6-5, with a weak D call TRBD2 (6 bases). In germline, CDR1 is MNHEY, CDR2 SVGAGI. Trimming took 0 bases from V and 1 from J, leaving 12 bases between them. This CDR3 is 17 amino acids long.

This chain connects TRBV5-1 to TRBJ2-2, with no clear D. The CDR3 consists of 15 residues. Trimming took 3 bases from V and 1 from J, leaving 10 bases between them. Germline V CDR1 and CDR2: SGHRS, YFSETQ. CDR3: CASSSVAGNTGELFF. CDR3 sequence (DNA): TGCGCCAGCAGCTCTGTTGCAGGGAACACCGGGGAGCTGTTTTTT.

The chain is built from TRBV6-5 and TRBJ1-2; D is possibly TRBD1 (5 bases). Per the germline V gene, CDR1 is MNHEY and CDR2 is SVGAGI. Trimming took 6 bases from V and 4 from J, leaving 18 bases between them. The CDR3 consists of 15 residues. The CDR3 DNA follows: TGTGCCAGCAGACCCACCGGGGCCGGTGGCTATGGCTACACCTTC. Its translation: CASRPTGAGGYGYTF.

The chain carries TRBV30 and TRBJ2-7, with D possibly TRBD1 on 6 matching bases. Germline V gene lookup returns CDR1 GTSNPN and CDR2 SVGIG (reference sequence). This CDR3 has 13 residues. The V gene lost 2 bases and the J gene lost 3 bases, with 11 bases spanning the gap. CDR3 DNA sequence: TGTGCCTGGAGTAACGGACAGTTCTACGAGCAGTACTTC. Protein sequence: CAWSNGQFYEQYF. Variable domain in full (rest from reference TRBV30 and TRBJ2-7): SQTIHQWPATLVQPVGSPLSLECTVEGTSNPNLYWYRQAAGRGLQLLFYSVGIGQISSEVPQNLSASRPQDRQFILSSKKLLLSDSGFYLCAWSNGQFYEQYFGPGTRLTVT.

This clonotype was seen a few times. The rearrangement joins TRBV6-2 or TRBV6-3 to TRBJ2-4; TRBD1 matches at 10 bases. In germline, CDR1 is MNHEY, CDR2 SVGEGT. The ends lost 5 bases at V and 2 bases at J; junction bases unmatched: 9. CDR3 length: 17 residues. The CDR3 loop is CASSHLRQGATKNIQYF. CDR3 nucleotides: TGTGCCAGCAGTCACCTGCGACAGGGGGCAACCAAAAACATTCAGTACTTC.

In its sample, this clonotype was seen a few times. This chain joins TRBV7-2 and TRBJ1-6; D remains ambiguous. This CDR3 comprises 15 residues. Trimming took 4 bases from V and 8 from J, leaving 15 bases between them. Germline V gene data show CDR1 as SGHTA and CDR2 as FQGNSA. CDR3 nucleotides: TGTGCCAGCAGCTGGGTGGAAGGCCCACATTCACCCCTCCACTTT. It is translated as CASSWVEGPHSPLHF.

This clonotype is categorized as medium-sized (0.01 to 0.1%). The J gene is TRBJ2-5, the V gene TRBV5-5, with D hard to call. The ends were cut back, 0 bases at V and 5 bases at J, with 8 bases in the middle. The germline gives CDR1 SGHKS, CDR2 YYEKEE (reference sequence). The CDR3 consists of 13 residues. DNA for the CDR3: TGTGCCAGCAGCTTGGTTCCGCGGGAGACCCAGTACTTC. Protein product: CASSLVPRETQYF.

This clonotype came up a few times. CDR3 sequence (DNA): TGTGCCAGCAGTGACAGGGGGATAGGTGACATTCAGTACTTC. It yields the protein CASSDRGIGDIQYF. The V and J genes are TRBV6-1 and TRBJ2-4; 7 nucleotides line up with TRBD1. This CDR3 is 14 amino acids long. V dropped 3 bases and J dropped 8; count of bases not matched to a gene: 7. Germline V lookup: CDR1 MNHNS, CDR2 SASEGT.

As DNA, the CDR3 is TGTGCCAGTAGGGACAGACTCAATCAGCCCCAGCATTTT. Protein: CASRDRLNQPQHF. V usage is TRBV19 and J usage is TRBJ1-5, with D possibly TRBD1 on 6 matching bases. The CDR3 is 13 residues long. Deletions cut 6 bases from V and 3 bases from J, with 9 bases between. Germline values: CDR1 LNHDA, CDR2 SQIVND (reference sequence). Full variable domain (outside the CDR3, taken from reference TRBV19 and TRBJ1-5): DGGITQSPKYLFRKEGQNVTLSCEQNLNHDAMYWYRQDPGQGLRLIYYSQIVNDFQKGDIAEGYSVSREKKESFPLTVTSAQKNPTAFYLCASRDRLNQPQHFGDGTRLSIL.

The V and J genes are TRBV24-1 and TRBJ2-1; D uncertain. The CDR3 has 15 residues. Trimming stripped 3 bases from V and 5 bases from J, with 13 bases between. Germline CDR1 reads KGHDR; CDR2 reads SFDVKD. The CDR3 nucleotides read TGTGCCACCAGTGATGAATACCGCGCAAACAATGAGCAGTTCTTC. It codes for CATSDEYRANNEQFF.

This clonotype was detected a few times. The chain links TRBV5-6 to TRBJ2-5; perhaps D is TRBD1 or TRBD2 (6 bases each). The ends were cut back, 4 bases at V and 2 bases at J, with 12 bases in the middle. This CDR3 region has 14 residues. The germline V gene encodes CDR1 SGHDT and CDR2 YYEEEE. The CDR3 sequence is CASSLGGQQETQYF. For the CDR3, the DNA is TGTGCCAGCAGCCTGGGGGGCCAACAAGAGACCCAGTACTTC.

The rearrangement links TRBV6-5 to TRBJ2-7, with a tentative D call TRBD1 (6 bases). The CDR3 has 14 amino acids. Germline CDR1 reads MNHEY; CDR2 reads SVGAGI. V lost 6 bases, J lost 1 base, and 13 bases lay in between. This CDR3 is CASSVDSESYEQYF. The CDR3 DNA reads TGTGCCAGCAGCGTGGACAGCGAGTCCTACGAGCAGTACTTC.

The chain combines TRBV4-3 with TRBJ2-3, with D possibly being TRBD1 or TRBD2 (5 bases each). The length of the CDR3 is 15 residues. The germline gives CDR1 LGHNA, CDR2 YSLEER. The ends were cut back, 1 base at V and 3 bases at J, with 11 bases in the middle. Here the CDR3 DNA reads TGCGCCAGCAGCCAAGTGTCGGGGCGGACAGATACGCAGTATTTT. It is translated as CASSQVSGRTDTQYF.

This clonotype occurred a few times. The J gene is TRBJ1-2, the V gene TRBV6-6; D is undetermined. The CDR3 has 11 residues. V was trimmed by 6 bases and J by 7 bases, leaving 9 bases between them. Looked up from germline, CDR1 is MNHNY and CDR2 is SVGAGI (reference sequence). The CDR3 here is CASSQLRGYTF. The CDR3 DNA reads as TGTGCCAGCAGCCAATTGCGTGGCTACACCTTC.

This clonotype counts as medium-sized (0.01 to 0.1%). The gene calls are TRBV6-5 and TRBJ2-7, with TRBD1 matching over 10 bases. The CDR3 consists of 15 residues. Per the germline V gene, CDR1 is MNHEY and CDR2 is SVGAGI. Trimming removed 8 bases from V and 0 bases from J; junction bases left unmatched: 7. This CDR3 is CASGRQGAGSYEQYF. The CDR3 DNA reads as TGTGCCAGCGGTAGACAGGGGGCGGGCTCCTACGAGCAGTACTTC.

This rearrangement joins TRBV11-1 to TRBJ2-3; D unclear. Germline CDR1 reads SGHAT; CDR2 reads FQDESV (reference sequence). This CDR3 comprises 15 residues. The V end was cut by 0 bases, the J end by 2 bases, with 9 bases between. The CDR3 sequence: CASSLAASDTDTQYF. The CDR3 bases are TGTGCCAGCAGCTTAGCGGCGAGTGACACAGATACGCAGTATTTT.

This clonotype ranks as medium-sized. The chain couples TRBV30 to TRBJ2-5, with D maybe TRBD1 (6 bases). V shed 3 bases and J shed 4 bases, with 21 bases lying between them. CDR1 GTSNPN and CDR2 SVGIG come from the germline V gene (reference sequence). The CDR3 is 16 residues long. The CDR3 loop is CAWRSGLGQGRETQYF. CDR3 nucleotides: TGTGCCTGGAGATCGGGATTGGGCCAGGGGCGAGAGACCCAGTACTTC.

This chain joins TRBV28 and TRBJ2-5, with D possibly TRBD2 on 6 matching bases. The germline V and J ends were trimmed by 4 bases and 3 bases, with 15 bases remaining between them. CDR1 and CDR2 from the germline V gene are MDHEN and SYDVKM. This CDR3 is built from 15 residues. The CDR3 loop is CASSSSRTNKETQYF. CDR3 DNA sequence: TGTGCCAGCAGTTCCTCCCGGACTAATAAAGAGACCCAGTACTTC. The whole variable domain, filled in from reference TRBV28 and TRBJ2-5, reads DVKVTQSSRYLVKRTGEKVFLECVQDMDHENMFWYRQDPGLGLRLIYFSYDVKMKEKGDIPEGYSVSREKKERFSLILESASTNQTSMYLCASSSSRTNKETQYFGPGTRLLVL.

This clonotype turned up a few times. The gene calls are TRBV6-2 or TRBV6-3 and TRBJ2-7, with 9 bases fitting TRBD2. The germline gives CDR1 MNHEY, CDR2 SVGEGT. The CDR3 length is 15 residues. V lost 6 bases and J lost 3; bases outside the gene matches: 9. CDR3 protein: CASSRIAGEGYEQYF. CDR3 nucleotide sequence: TGTGCCAGCAGCCGAATAGCGGGAGAAGGCTACGAGCAGTACTTC.

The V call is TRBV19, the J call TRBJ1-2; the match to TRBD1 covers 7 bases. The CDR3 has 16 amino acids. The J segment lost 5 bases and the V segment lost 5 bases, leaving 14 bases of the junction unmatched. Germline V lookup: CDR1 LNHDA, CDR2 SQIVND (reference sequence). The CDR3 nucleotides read TGTGCCAGTAGTCCTCATTATCGACAGGGAAGGTATGGCTACACCTTC. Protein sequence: CASSPHYRQGRYGYTF.

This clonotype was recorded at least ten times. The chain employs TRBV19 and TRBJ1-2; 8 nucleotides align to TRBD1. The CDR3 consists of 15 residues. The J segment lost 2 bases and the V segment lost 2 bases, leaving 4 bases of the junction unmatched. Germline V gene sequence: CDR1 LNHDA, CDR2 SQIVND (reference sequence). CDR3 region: CASSIQTGVNYGYTF. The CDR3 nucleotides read TGTGCCAGTAGTATACAGACAGGGGTGAACTATGGCTACACCTTC.

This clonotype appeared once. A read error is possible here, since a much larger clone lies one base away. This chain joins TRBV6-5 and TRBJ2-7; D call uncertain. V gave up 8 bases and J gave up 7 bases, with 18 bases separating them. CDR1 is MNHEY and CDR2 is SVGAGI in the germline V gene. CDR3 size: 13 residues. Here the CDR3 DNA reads TGTGCCAGCGGGTGGTCGCCGTTGGGTGAGCAGTACTTC. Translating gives CASGWSPLGEQYF.

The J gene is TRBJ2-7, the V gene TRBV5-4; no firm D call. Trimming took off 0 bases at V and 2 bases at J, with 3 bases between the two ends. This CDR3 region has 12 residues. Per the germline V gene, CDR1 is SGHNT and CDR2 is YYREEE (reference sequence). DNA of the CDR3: TGTGCCAGCAGCTTGGGTACCTACGAGCAGTACTTC. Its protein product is CASSLGTYEQYF.

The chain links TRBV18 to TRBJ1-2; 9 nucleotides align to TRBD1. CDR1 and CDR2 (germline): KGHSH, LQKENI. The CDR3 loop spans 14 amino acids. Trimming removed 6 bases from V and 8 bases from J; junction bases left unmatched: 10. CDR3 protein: CASSRDRTGEGYTF. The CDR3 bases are TGTGCCAGCTCTCGGGATCGGACAGGGGAAGGCTACACCTTC.

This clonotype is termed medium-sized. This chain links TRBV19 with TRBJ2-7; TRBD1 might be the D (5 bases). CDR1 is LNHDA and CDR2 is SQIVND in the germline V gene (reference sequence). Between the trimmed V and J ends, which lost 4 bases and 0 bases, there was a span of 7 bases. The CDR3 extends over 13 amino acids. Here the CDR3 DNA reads TGTGCCAGTAGTACGACAGTCTCCTACGAGCAGTACTTC. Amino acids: CASSTTVSYEQYF.

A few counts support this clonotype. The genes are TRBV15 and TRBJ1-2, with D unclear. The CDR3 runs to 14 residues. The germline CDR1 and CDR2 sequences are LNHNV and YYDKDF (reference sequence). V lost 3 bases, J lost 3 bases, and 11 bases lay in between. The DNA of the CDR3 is TGTGCCACCAGCAGGATTTGGGGTGACTATGGCTACACCTTC. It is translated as CATSRIWGDYGYTF.

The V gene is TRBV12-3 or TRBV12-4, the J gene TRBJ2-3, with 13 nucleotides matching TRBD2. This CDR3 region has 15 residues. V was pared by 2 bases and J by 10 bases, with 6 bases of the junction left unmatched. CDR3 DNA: TGTGCCAGCAGTTTACGGACTAGCGGGAGTTGGCCGCAGTATTTT. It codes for CASSLRTSGSWPQYF.